The source of this T cell receptor (beta chain) is a study of T cells in Graves' hyperthyroidism and ophthalmopathy. Germline-derived CDR1 and CDR2 are SNHLY and FYNNEI. Trimming removed 8 bases from V and 4 bases from J, with 12 bases in between. CDR3 length: 13 amino acids. RNA transcripts were the template for amplifying TCR beta CDR3 regions. RT-PCR in the first round (using the HTBI primer set) targeted the TCR CDR3. TCRdb processed the multiplex PCR reads anew with MiXCR; each CDR3 protein has one entry. The sample records hundreds of thousands of distinct CDR3 sequences, around 19% being singletons. The sample holds many counts of this clonotype. No antigen is known for it. The study's findings and limits: Most clonotypes that expanded in the thyroid above 0.001 also showed up in blood. Model predictions of ophthalmopathy came a median approximately 6.5 months before onset.

V usage is TRBV2 and J usage is TRBJ2-1, with a possible D match to TRBD1 (6 bases). This sequence was found in a man aged 35 to 55 with Graves' hyperthyroidism. The sample taken for sequencing was blood. The CDR3 region is CASVDRRYNEQFF. The CDR3 coding sequence is TGTGCCAGCGTCGACAGGCGTTACAATGAGCAGTTCTTC.